The entry below describes one T cell receptor (beta chain). The antigen is unknown. Vbeta (60) and Jbeta (13) primers were used in the PCR. Under the authors' procedure: In a later analysis, 75 million to 95 million unique TCR beta chains included roughly 11 million shared by two or more donors. The data were produced by immunoSEQ multiplex PCR, yet TCRdb's version contains in-frame clones alone and is incomplete. V and J calls and clone size follow that table, whereas D and trimming were derived from the DNA. Among some 130,000 clones, 70% to 80% were seen once, and the ten largest hold less than 3.5%. This entry comes from a study of cytomegalovirus exposure and HLA in healthy donors. Study as a whole: Earlier results showed roughly 120 million unique TCR beta sequences derived from roughly 200 million T cells.

Study-wide results and limits: Most of the TCR beta V segments (in an earlier analysis) were productive either about 87% or about 30% of the time.

Unmatched junction bases numbered 10, after V lost 5 bases and J lost 8 bases. This CDR3 spans 15 amino acids. Germline values: CDR1 ENHRY, CDR2 SYGVKD. The specimen sequenced was PBMCs. The sequence came from a human donor in good health. This chain links TRBV10-3 with TRBJ1-2; the match to TRBD1 covers 11 bases. The CDR3 region is CAISSSGQGVLGYTF. DNA of the CDR3: TGTGCCATCAGTTCCTCGGGACAGGGGGTTCTAGGCTACACCTTC.